This is a list of T cell receptor beta chains from one sample in a study of identical twins. TCRdb passed the 5' RACE reads through MiXCR, listing each CDR3 protein once. Here the sample spans hundreds of thousands of distinct CDR3 sequences, around an eighth being singletons. The sample was also linked to a second study, of yellow fever vaccine responses in identical twins.

Material for sequencing was PBMCs. Receptors originate from a woman under 30 in good health. Each CDR3 is given with its conserved first and last residue.

CDR3 length	J gene	V gene	CDR3 protein
15	TRBJ1-6	TRBV5-1	CASSLVGGRDSPLHF
17	TRBJ2-3	TRBV4-1	CASSQGRSGRATDTQYF
13	TRBJ1-1	TRBV5-1	CASITTMDTEAFF
17	TRBJ1-5	TRBV12-3/TRBV12-4	CASSLRDKISEAGPQHF
14	TRBJ2-5	TRBV2	CASSESTVQETQYF
13	TRBJ2-7	TRBV29-1	CSVEAPKTYEQYF
15	TRBJ1-5	TRBV12-3/TRBV12-4	CASRDRDYSNQPQHF
12	TRBJ2-3	TRBV20-1	CSARDRGTIGYF
16	TRBJ1-2	TRBV12-3/TRBV12-4	CASSRGDRALQSGYTF
14	TRBJ2-7	TRBV12-5	CASVLDHRVHEQHF
15	TRBJ2-5	TRBV6-1	CASSDRTGGSETQYF
17	TRBJ2-5	TRBV7-9	CASSLTLAGGLRETQYF
14	TRBJ2-5	TRBV12-5	CASGLNDREETQYF
11	TRBJ1-2	TRBV29-1	CSVGQNYGYTF